These 22 T cell receptor beta chains were all obtained from the same sample, sequenced in a study of regulatory T cells in long-lasting Graves disease. For TCR beta, libraries came from iRepertoire HTBI primers and Arm-PCR of CDR3 regions. TCRdb reanalysed the multiplex PCR reads using MiXCR and keeps one entry per CDR3 protein. The table shows about 420,000 distinct CDR3 sequences, with about a sixth occurring only once. Regarding time point: newly diagnosed GD, antithyroid drugs for less than 3 months. Preparation of the TCR library used RNA extracted from PBMCs. This same sample was also part of a study on T cells in Graves' hyperthyroidism and ophthalmopathy.

The material was peripheral blood mononuclear cells (PBMCs), obtained at new diagnosis, from a patient treated with antithyroid drugs. These receptors were taken from a woman aged 18-35 years with Graves disease.

The gene calls are TRBV28 and TRBJ1-2; unclear D gene. The CDR3 covers 13 residues. Trimming removed 7 bases from V and 0 bases from J, with 9 bases in between. Germline V gives CDR1 MDHEN, CDR2 SYDVKM. For the CDR3, the DNA is TGTGCCAGCAAAATAGGGACTAACTATGGCTACACCTTC. Protein sequence: CASKIGTNYGYTF.

The V call is TRBV19, the J call TRBJ2-3, with D possibly being TRBD1 (6 bases). Trimming removed 2 bases at V and 3 bases at J, with 15 bases between. The germline gives CDR1 LNHDA, CDR2 SQIVND (reference sequence). CDR3 size: 16 residues. This chain's CDR3 is CASSIILQGKTDTQYF. The DNA of the CDR3 is TGTGCCAGTAGTATAATTCTTCAGGGGAAGACAGATACGCAGTATTTT.

This clonotype was observed many times. This chain uses TRBV7-8 with TRBJ2-5; 9 nucleotides line up with TRBD1. CDR3 length: 17 residues. J gave up 5 bases and V 1 base, and 11 bases lay outside the gene matches. Per the germline V gene, CDR1 is SGHVS and CDR2 is FQNEAQ. CDR3 coding DNA: TGTGCCAGCAGCTTAGGCCGAGACCGGGACAGGGTTGAGACCCAGTACTTC. Translating it yields CASSLGRDRDRVETQYF.

In its sample, this clonotype was seen many times. The rearrangement uses TRBV7-3 and TRBJ2-3; no clear D gene. This CDR3 has 18 residues. Germline assignment: CDR1 SGHTA and CDR2 FQGTGA. V was trimmed by 5 bases and J by 3 bases, leaving 24 bases between them. DNA for the CDR3: TGTGCCAGCAGCCCCGGCATCGGACCTTCGTCGAGAACAGATACGCAGTATTTT. Translation gives CASSPGIGPSSRTDTQYF.

The sample holds a few counts of this clonotype. Possible read error: a much larger clone is one base away. The CDR3 region has the DNA TGTGCCAGCAGCTCCGGACTAGCGGGAGGGGGTGAGCAGTTCTTC. This encodes CASSSGLAGGGEQFF. The chain links TRBV7-3 to TRBJ2-1, with 15 bases identical to TRBD2. CDR1 and CDR2 (germline): SGHTA, FQGTGA. V trimming: 4 bases; J trimming: 9 bases; junction bases outside the gene matches: 4. This CDR3 has 15 residues.

Comment on this clonotype: A junction end diverges from the germline sequence, so it may reflect a read error. The chain employs TRBV29-1 and TRBJ1-3; 7 nucleotides match TRBD1. Germline V gene data show CDR1 as SQVTM and CDR2 as ANQGSEA. The CDR3 has 15 residues. Here the CDR3 reads CSVEAWDSSGDTIYF. The CDR3 DNA reads as TGCAGCGTTGAAGCGTGGGACAGCTCTGGAGACACCATATATTTT.

This clonotype was recorded many times. The chain is built from TRBV7-3 and TRBJ2-3, with a tentative D call TRBD2 (6 bases). Germline V gene sequence: CDR1 SGHTA, CDR2 FQGTGA. This CDR3 has 16 residues. V lost 2 bases and J lost 4, with 16 bases in between. CDR3 nucleotide sequence: TGTGCCAGCAGCTTAGGTGGTAGCGGAGACTCAGATACGCAGTATTTT. This codes for CASSLGGSGDSDTQYF.

This chain links TRBV7-2 with TRBJ2-3, with D possibly being TRBD2 (6 bases). The V gene's germline CDR1 is SGHTA and CDR2 FQGNSA. V was cut by 2 bases and J by 2 bases, with 11 bases left in between. There are 15 residues in the CDR3. The CDR3 reads CASSLSGLPTDTQYF. The DNA for the CDR3 is TGTGCCAGCAGCTTATCCGGACTACCCACAGATACGCAGTATTTT.

This clonotype turned up a few times. The CDR3 DNA reads TGTGCCAGTATGCGGGGACCGAACACTGAAGCTTTCTTT. Translating gives CASMRGPNTEAFF. The chain links TRBV19 to TRBJ1-1, with D possibly being TRBD1 (5 bases). The CDR3 loop spans 13 amino acids. The V end lost 7 bases, the J end lost 1 base, and 10 bases lay between the germline ends. Looked up from germline, CDR1 is LNHDA and CDR2 is SQIVND (reference sequence).

At least ten counts were recorded for this clonotype. The V gene is TRBV12-5, the J gene TRBJ2-1; unclear D gene. Germline values: CDR1 LGHNT, CDR2 FRNRAP. The CDR3 is 13 amino acids. V lost 0 bases and J 9 bases, leaving 9 bases between the germline ends. The CDR3: CASGLVDKSEQFF. As DNA, the CDR3 is TGTGCTAGTGGTTTGGTAGACAAAAGTGAGCAGTTCTTC.

In this sample, this clonotype turned up many times. The CDR3 sequence: CASKGRTDTQYF. The CDR3 DNA reads as TGTGCCAGCAAGGGGAGGACAGATACGCAGTATTTT. V is TRBV2 and J is TRBJ2-3, with a weak D call TRBD2 (6 bases). Germline V lookup: CDR1 SNHLY, CDR2 FYNNEI. Trimming shortened V by 7 bases and J by 3 bases, and 8 bases separated the two germline ends. CDR3 length: 12 amino acids.

This clonotype was counted many times. The chain carries TRBV29-1 and TRBJ2-1, with 10 bases lining up with TRBD2. Germline V gene lookup returns CDR1 SQVTM and CDR2 ANQGSEA. Losses at the gene ends were 8 bases for V and 8 bases for J; bases not matched to a gene: 12. CDR3 length: 14 amino acids. The CDR3 DNA follows: TGCAGCATCTCCGGGACTAGCGATTCGGATGAGCAGTTCTTC. Protein product: CSISGTSDSDEQFF.

This clonotype was counted many times. The chain joins TRBV28 to TRBJ1-3; D remains unclear. Germline-derived CDR1 and CDR2 are MDHEN and SYDVKM. This CDR3 comprises 14 residues. Trimming took off 1 base at V and 2 bases at J, with 6 bases between the two ends. The CDR3 protein is CASSLLAAGNTIYF. CDR3 DNA sequence: TGTGCCAGCAGTTTATTGGCTGCTGGAAACACCATATATTTT.

This clonotype was recorded at least ten times. The rearrangement links TRBV29-1 to TRBJ2-1; 10 positions agree with TRBD2. The CDR3 is 13 amino acids. Germline V CDR1 and CDR2: SQVTM, ANQGSEA. CDR3 nucleotide sequence: TGCGGAAGCGGGAGGGAGGGTTTTGGTCAGCAGTTCTTC. It encodes CGSGREGFGQQFF.

CDR3 sequence reads: CASSLAGLAGGLSYNEQFF. The DNA of the CDR3 is TGTGCCAGCAGCTTGGCGGGACTAGCGGGAGGCCTCTCCTACAATGAGCAGTTCTTC. The chain carries TRBV5-8 and TRBJ2-1; 15 bases agree with TRBD2. The V gene's germline CDR1 is SGHTS and CDR2 YDEGEE. After removal of 0 bases from V and 0 bases from J, the junction contained 4 bases not matched to a gene. The CDR3 runs 19 residues. The full variable domain, with the rest looked up from reference TRBV5-8 and TRBJ2-1, is EAGVTQSPTHLIKTRGQQATLRCSPISGHTSVYWYQQALGLGLQFLLWYDEGEERNRGNFPPRFSGRQFPNYSSELNVNALELEDSALYLCASSLAGLAGGLSYNEQFFGPGTRLTVL.

The chain links TRBV7-3 to TRBJ2-1; a possible D gene is TRBD2 (6 bases). V dropped 2 bases and J dropped 3 bases, with 11 bases sitting between them. The CDR3 sequence is 15 residues long. Per the germline V gene, CDR1 is SGHTA and CDR2 is FQGTGA. CDR3 DNA: TGTGCCAGCAGCTTATCCCGGGAGAGCTACAATGAGCAGTTCTTC. Encoded protein: CASSLSRESYNEQFF.

The V gene is TRBV28, the J gene TRBJ2-7; the D gene is possibly TRBD2 (7 bases). This CDR3 comprises 17 residues. Germline-derived CDR1 and CDR2 are MDHEN and SYDVKM. Deletions cut 4 bases from V and 4 bases from J, with 23 bases between. The CDR3 nucleotides read TGTGCCAGCAGTTCCCTCGGGTGGGGGGGGGGCTTTTACGAGCAGTACTTC. Its translation: CASSSLGWGGGFYEQYF.

The sample holds many counts of this clonotype. This chain uses TRBV7-2 with TRBJ1-1; no definite D call. Deletions cut 5 bases from V and 0 bases from J, with 13 bases between. The CDR3 has 15 residues. Germline V gives CDR1 SGHTA, CDR2 FQGNSA. CDR3 bases: TGTGCCAGCAGCCCTAGAAGGTGGGTGAACACTGAAGCTTTCTTT. This sequence encodes CASSPRRWVNTEAFF.

This clonotype came up a few times. The chain combines TRBV5-1 with TRBJ2-1, with 10 bases aligning to TRBD1. The CDR3 is 14 amino acids. V was clipped by 5 bases and J by 15 bases; unmatched bases: 14. The V gene's germline CDR1 is SGHRS and CDR2 YFSETQ. In nucleotides, the CDR3 is TGCGCCAGCAGATTTCTCTCCGGGACAGGGGAATGGTTCTTC. Protein: CASRFLSGTGEWFF.

V usage is TRBV7-2 and J usage is TRBJ2-4; no reliable D call. Germline CDR1 SGHTA, CDR2 FQGNSA. The CDR3 is made up of 15 amino acids. Trimming took off 2 bases at V and 2 bases at J, with 10 bases between the two ends. CDR3 coding DNA: TGTGCCAGCAGCTTACCCCCGGGTCCCAAAAACATTCAGTACTTC. Its protein is CASSLPPGPKNIQYF.

This chain joins TRBV9 and TRBJ1-5, with TRBD1 matching 12 bases. This CDR3 region has 15 residues. V was clipped by 3 bases and J by 7 bases; unmatched bases: 5. The V gene's germline CDR1 is SGDLS and CDR2 YYNGEE. Written as DNA, the CDR3 is TGTGCCAGCAGCGCAACCGGGACAGGGGGCCAGCCCCAGCATTTT. Amino acids: CASSATGTGGQPQHF.

This clonotype was counted many times. The chain is built from TRBV6-2 or TRBV6-3 and TRBJ2-1; D is unclear. Trimming took 2 bases from V and 7 from J, leaving 9 bases between them. From germline, CDR1 is MNHEY and CDR2 SVGEGT. The CDR3 totals 13 residues. CDR3 coding DNA: TGTGCCAGCAGTTACGACCCGTCGAATGAGCAGTTCTTC. It codes for CASSYDPSNEQFF.